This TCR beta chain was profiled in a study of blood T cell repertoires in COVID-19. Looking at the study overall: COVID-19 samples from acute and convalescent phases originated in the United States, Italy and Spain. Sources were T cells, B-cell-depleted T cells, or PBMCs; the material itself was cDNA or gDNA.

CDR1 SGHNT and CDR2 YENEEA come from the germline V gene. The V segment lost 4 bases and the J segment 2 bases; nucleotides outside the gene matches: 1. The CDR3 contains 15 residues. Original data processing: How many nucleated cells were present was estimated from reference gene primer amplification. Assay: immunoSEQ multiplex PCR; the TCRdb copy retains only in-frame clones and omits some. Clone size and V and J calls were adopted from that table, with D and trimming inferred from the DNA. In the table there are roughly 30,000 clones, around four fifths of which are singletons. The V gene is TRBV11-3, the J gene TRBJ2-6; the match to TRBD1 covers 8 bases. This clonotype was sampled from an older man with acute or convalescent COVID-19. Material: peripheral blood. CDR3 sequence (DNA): TGTGCCAGCAGCTCACAGGGGGCTGGGGCCAACGTCCTGACTTTC. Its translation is CASSSQGAGANVLTF.